This TCR beta chain was captured by sequencing in a study of T cells in Graves' hyperthyroidism and ophthalmopathy. V gave up 1 base and J gave up 4 bases, with 5 bases separating them. Looked up from germline, CDR1 is SNHLY and CDR2 is FYNNEI. This CDR3 spans 12 amino acids. Amplification of TCR beta CDR3 regions used RNA as the template. The TCR CDR3 first-round RT-PCR relied on the HTBI primer set. TCRdb passed the multiplex PCR reads through MiXCR, listing each CDR3 protein once. The data show hundreds of thousands of distinct CDR3 sequences, 15% to 20% seen once. Sequenced input: blood. V is TRBV2 and J is TRBJ2-7; D remains unclear. The receptor's source is a woman aged 55-69 years with Graves' ophthalmopathy. CDR3 region: CASSEGRYEQYF. CDR3 in DNA: TGTGCCAGCAGTGAAGGGCGGTACGAGCAGTACTTC.